The 6 T cell receptor beta chains reported below all come from one sample, sequenced in a study of cytomegalovirus exposure and HLA in healthy donors. This PCR relied on a set of 60 Vbeta primers and 13 Jbeta primers. This table comes from immunoSEQ multiplex PCR, and its TCRdb copy is limited to in-frame clones, with some not included. The table lists around 99,000 clones, about 86% of them singletons. Material for sequencing was PBMCs. These TCRs come from a woman aged 25 to 45 in good health and CMV-seronegative.

The J gene is TRBJ2-5, the V gene TRBV7-9, with D maybe TRBD2 (6 bases). Trimming stripped 11 bases from V and 5 bases from J, with 12 bases between. This CDR3 is 11 amino acids long. Germline lookup yields CDR1 SEHNR and CDR2 FQNEAQ (reference sequence). As DNA, the CDR3 is TGTGCCGGAGACAGCGGGGAGACCCAGTACTTC. It is translated as CAGDSGETQYF.

This clone was counted once. The rearrangement uses TRBV19 and TRBJ2-6; D not resolved. The germline gives CDR1 LNHDA, CDR2 SQIVND (reference sequence). V dropped 3 bases and J dropped 2 bases, with 8 bases sitting between them. The CDR3 is 15 amino acids. CDR3 in amino acids: CASSMQVTGANVLTF. CDR3 in DNA: TGTGCCAGTAGTATGCAGGTTACTGGGGCCAACGTCCTGACTTTC.

The chain joins TRBV5-5 to TRBJ2-7; D uncertain. CDR3 length: 16 residues. Looked up from germline, CDR1 is SGHKS and CDR2 is YYEKEE (reference sequence). V was trimmed by 0 bases and J by 3 bases, leaving 16 bases between them. The CDR3 sequence: CASSLAARQQNYEQYF. The CDR3 DNA reads TGTGCCAGCAGCTTGGCGGCTAGGCAGCAAAACTACGAGCAGTACTTC.

The chain uses TRBV28 and TRBJ1-2; no clear D gene. V was clipped by 5 bases and J by 4 bases, with 17 bases between them. Per the germline V gene, CDR1 is MDHEN and CDR2 is SYDVKM. The CDR3 has 15 amino acids. CDR3 in amino acids: CASSLREDSLYGYTF. The CDR3 nucleotides read TGTGCCAGCAGTCTAAGGGAGGATAGCCTCTATGGCTACACCTTC.

This sequence joins TRBV6-5 and TRBJ1-5, with 9 nucleotides matching TRBD1. The length of the CDR3 is 14 residues. In germline, CDR1 is MNHEY, CDR2 SVGAGI. V lost 6 bases to trimming and J lost 6 bases; unmatched junction nucleotides: 6. The CDR3, as DNA: TGTGCCAGCAGGCCGACAGGGGGTGGTCAGCCCCAGCATTTT. It is translated as CASRPTGGGQPQHF.

This clone was found a few times. The chain uses TRBV9 and TRBJ2-1; D may be TRBD1 (5 bases). The germline V gene has CDR1 SGDLS and CDR2 YYNGEE. The CDR3 is made up of 15 amino acids. V was cut by 4 bases and J by 7 bases, with 18 bases left in between. The CDR3: CASSRSEGVGNEQFF. The CDR3 bases are TGTGCCAGCAGCCGCAGTGAAGGGGTCGGAAATGAGCAGTTCTTC. The complete variable domain, with remaining parts taken from reference TRBV9 and TRBJ2-1, reads DSGVTQTPKHLITATGQRVTLRCSPRSGDLSVYWYQQSLDQGLQFLIQYYNGEERAKGNILERFSAQQFPDLHSELNLSSLELGDSALYFCASSRSEGVGNEQFFGPGTRLTVL.